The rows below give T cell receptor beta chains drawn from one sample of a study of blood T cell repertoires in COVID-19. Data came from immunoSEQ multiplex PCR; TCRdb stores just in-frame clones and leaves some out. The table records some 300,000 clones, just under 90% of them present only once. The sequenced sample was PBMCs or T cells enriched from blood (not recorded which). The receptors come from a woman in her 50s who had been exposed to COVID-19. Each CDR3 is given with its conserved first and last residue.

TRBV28 CASKTLWGQGGPQHF
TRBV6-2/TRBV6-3 CASSFYGSYEQYF
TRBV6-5 CATMTSYNSPLHF
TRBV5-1 CASSLASAGGNEQFF
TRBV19 CASSILTGRFEKLFF
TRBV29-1 CSVAYSNTEAFF
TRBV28 CASSLPKGDLTYSNQPQHF
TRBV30 CAWSVYGGPNTQYF
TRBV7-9 CASSLGGAGAEPQHF
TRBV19 CASSIAPQEHEQFF
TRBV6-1 CASRERAGLAGVWETQYF
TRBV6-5 CASSLSRGVYGYTF
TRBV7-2 CASSYRDSYEQYF
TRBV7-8 CASSPSLTF
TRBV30 CAWSVQAGNTIYF
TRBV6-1 CASSEAGKGYNEQFF
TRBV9 CASSVEEGRQGVSTDTQYF
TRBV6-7 CASSYPLLELRGNTIYF
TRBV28 CASREDGYNSPLHF
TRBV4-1 CASSQDQDSGNTIYF
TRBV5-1 CASSLNGQVEQPQHF
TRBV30 CACSDRGNTEAFF
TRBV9 CASSAGIDTYNEQFF
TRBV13 CASSLGTGYEQYF
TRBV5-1 CASSLDRTGWGKTQYF
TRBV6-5 CASKVETGELFF
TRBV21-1 CASSKALGQGYNSPLHF
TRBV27 CASTSSQGRRGVAEAFF
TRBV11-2 CASSGENRNTGELFF
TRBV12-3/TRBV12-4 CASSRQGYGYTF
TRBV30 CAWSGPGNTIYF
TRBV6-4 CASSAGTNEKLFF
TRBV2 CASNRDTPYGYTF
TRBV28 CASSLFPGKIKSPYEQYF
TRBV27 CASSLNGGGSTEAFF
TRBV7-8 CASSLAGRGGAYEQYF
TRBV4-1 CASSQDTRRGNEQFF
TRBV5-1 CASSPGGETQYF
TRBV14 CASSQDFGGGGNTIYF
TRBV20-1 CSAGGPYEQYF
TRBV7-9 CASSLQEGGRYTSYEQYF
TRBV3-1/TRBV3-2 CASSQDLAGDLQYF
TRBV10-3 CAISVDTSINQPQHF
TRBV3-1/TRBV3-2 CASSQREFGEKLFF